The 9 T cell receptor beta chains listed next were all sequenced from one sample in a study of tumor-infiltrating lymphocytes in primary liver carcinoma. RNA was extracted from whole blood without cell sorting, alongside germline DNA. Using a constant-region primer together with ProtoScript II reverse transcriptase, TCR beta cDNA was made from approximately 500 ng of total RNA. Libraries for TCR beta were built through three nested multiplex PCR rounds, which together made up a slightly modified ARM-PCR procedure. A C-beta reverse primer was combined with TRBV1-TRBV30 forward primers in the first two PCR rounds, and each round had 10 cycles. A single record per CDR3 protein comes from TCRdb applying MiXCR to the multiplex PCR reads. The sample holds about 200,000 distinct CDR3 sequences, 65% seen once. Sequencing was done on a sample of peripheral blood. These receptors were obtained from a woman aged 55-75 years with primary liver carcinoma and hepatitis B virus infection.

The chain recombines TRBV5-4 with TRBJ1-2; possible D gene TRBD1, 5 bases. Looked up from germline, CDR1 is SGHNT and CDR2 is YYREEE (reference sequence). V was shortened by 4 bases and J by 4 bases, with 11 bases between the two germline ends. CDR3 length: 13 residues. CDR3 sequence: CASSGGRGYGYTF. The CDR3 DNA is TGTGCCAGCAGCGGGGGACGAGGCTATGGCTACACCTTC.

This clonotype was counted between two and nine times. The gene calls are TRBV5-1 and TRBJ2-7; D may be TRBD1 or TRBD2 (6 bases each). The V and J ends lost 5 bases and 4 bases respectively, with 16 bases between them. The CDR3 extends over 14 amino acids. Germline-derived CDR1 and CDR2 are SGHRS and YFSETQ. The CDR3 is CASRPGGLNYEQYF. The CDR3, as DNA: TGCGCCAGCAGGCCCGGGGGCCTAAATTACGAGCAGTACTTC.

This clonotype came up a few times. This chain connects TRBV28 to TRBJ1-5; D possibly corresponds to TRBD1 (5 bases). This CDR3 is built from 15 residues. The germline V gene encodes CDR1 MDHEN and CDR2 SYDVKM. V was trimmed by 3 bases and J by 0 bases, leaving 9 bases between them. CDR3 residues: CASSLRGFSNQPQHF. The CDR3 DNA is TGTGCCAGCAGTTTGAGGGGTTTTAGCAATCAGCCCCAGCATTTT. Filled out from reference TRBV28 and TRBJ1-5, the complete variable domain reads DVKVTQSSRYLVKRTGEKVFLECVQDMDHENMFWYRQDPGLGLRLIYFSYDVKMKEKGDIPEGYSVSREKKERFSLILESASTNQTSMYLCASSLRGFSNQPQHFGDGTRLSIL.

This chain joins TRBV29-1 and TRBJ2-1; TRBD2 matches 10 bases. Losses at the gene ends were 7 bases for V and 9 bases for J; bases not matched to a gene: 12. Germline V gives CDR1 SQVTM, CDR2 ANQGSEA. This CDR3 comprises 14 residues. The chain's CDR3 is CSAARLAGDSEQFF. In nucleotides, the CDR3 is TGCAGCGCTGCTAGGCTAGCGGGAGACAGTGAGCAGTTCTTC.

About this clonotype: The germline gene is not matched at one end of the junction; a read error may be the cause. The chain is built from TRBV5-4 and TRBJ2-1; 8 nucleotides line up with TRBD2. This CDR3 is 16 amino acids long. Germline assignment: CDR1 SGHNT and CDR2 YYREEE (reference sequence). CDR3 amino acids: CVSSIGAGVSYNEQFF. CDR3 sequence (DNA): TGTGTCAGCAGCATTGGAGCGGGAGTATCCTACAATGAGCAGTTCTTC.

This clonotype has ten or more counts. The chain has TRBV6-1 and TRBJ1-1; D call uncertain. This CDR3 spans 11 amino acids. CDR1 is MNHNS and CDR2 is SASEGT in the germline V gene. V gave up 8 bases and J gave up 4 bases, with 8 bases separating them. The CDR3 region is CASRWGTEAFF. The DNA for the CDR3 is TGTGCCAGCCGGTGGGGCACTGAAGCTTTCTTT.

About this clonotype: It may be a read error: a sequence one base away is much more abundant. This sequence joins TRBV11-1 and TRBJ2-7, with D perhaps TRBD1 (5 bases). The V gene lost 7 bases and the J gene lost 3 bases, with 10 bases spanning the gap. This CDR3 has 12 amino acids. CDR1 is SGHAT, CDR2 FQDESV, per germline (reference sequence). The CDR3 loop is CASNSDSYEQYF. CDR3 nucleotide sequence: TGTGCCAGCAACTCCGACAGCTACGAGCAGTACTTC.

Regarding this clonotype: This may be a read error, as it is one base from a much larger clone. The rearrangement uses TRBV12-3 or TRBV12-4 and TRBJ2-3, with 13 nucleotides matching TRBD2. The length of the CDR3 is 16 residues. The CDR3 loop is CTSSLGTSGMVDTQYF. CDR3 nucleotides: TGTACCAGCAGCTTGGGGACTAGCGGGATGGTAGATACGCAGTATTTT.

The rearrangement joins TRBV7-3 to TRBJ2-3; 10 nucleotides agree with TRBD1. The CDR3 is 16 amino acids. The germline CDR1 and CDR2 sequences are SGHTA and FQGTGA. With 6 bases clipped from V and 1 base from J, the junction kept 7 bases outside the gene matches. CDR3 DNA sequence: TGTGCCAGCAGATTAGCCGGGACAGGGGGCACAGATACGCAGTATTTT. Translated, it gives CASRLAGTGGTDTQYF. The complete variable domain, with remaining parts taken from reference TRBV7-3 and TRBJ2-3, reads GAGVSQTPSNKVTEKGKYVELRCDPISGHTALYWYRQSLGQGPEFLIYFQGTGAADDSGLPNDRFFAVRPEGSVSTLKIQRTERGDSAVYLCASRLAGTGGTDTQYFGPGTRLTVL.